This T cell receptor beta chain appears in the sequencing data of a study of early T cells in non-severe SARS-CoV-2 infection. Overall study: Sequencing was performed on bulk RNA from unsorted whole blood, leaving chains unpaired.

The germline V gene has CDR1 SGHTA and CDR2 FQGTGA. V was clipped by 6 bases and J by 9 bases; unmatched bases: 3. The CDR3 has 12 amino acids. Broader study findings: VDJdb-based annotation leaned toward anti-spike CD8 responses and missed private and CD4 specificities.

This clonotype was picked up a small number of times. The antigen remains undetermined. The TCR library protocol was used to attach unique molecular identifiers. These identifiers were attached to individual cDNA molecules. TCRdb reanalysed the 5' RACE reads using MiXCR and keeps one entry per CDR3 protein. The sample has 61,000 or so distinct CDR3 sequences, 9.5% to 15% seen once. The TCR was taken from an adult who was a healthcare worker with PCR-confirmed SARS-CoV-2 infection or an uninfected control (not recorded which). The donor label of this sample is uncertain. The chain combines TRBV7-3 with TRBJ2-1, with TRBD1 identical over 9 bases. Sequencing was performed on whole blood, taken at baseline. CDR3 bases: TGTGCCAGCAGATCACAGGGGGCTGAGCAGTTCTTC. As protein: CASRSQGAEQFF.